The T cell receptor (beta chain) described here comes from a study of blood T cells in healthy people across ages. A J-beta primer mix and a sample-barcoded 5' primer were used in a second PCR of about 7 to 12 cycles. MiXCR was run by TCRdb on the 5' RACE reads, yielding one entry per CDR3 protein. The data contain 550,000 to 800,000 distinct CDR3 sequences, roughly 32% of them singletons. The CDR3 spans 14 residues. Germline lookup yields CDR1 SGHRS and CDR2 YFSETQ. V was cut by 2 bases and J by 4 bases, with 11 bases left in between. The sample consisted of blood. The TCR was taken from a woman aged 80 or over in good health. The V gene is TRBV5-1, the J gene TRBJ2-3; unclear D gene. The CDR3 region is CASSFGGSADTQYF. The CDR3 DNA sequence: TGCGCCAGCAGCTTCGGTGGAAGTGCAGATACGCAGTATTTT.